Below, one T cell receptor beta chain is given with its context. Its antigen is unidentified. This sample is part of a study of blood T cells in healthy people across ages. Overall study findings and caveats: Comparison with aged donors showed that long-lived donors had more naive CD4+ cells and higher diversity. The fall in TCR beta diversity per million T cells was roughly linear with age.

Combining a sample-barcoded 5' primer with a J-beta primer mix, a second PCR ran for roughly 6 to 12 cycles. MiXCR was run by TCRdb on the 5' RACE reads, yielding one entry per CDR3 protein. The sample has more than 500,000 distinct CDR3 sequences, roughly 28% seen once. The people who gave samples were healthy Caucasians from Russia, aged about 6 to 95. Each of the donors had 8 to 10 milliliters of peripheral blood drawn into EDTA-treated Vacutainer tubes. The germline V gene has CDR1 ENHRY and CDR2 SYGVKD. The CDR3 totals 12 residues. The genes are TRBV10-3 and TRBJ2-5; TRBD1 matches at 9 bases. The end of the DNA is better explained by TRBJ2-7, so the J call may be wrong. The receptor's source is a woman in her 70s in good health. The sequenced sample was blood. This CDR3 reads CAVRDRVYEQYF. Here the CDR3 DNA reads TGTGCCGTCCGGGACAGGGTTTACGAGCAGTACTTC.